The clone carrying this T cell receptor beta chain has only one observation. The data belong to a study of blood T cell repertoires in COVID-19. Authors' data handling: How many nucleated cells were present was estimated from reference gene primer amplification. The table came from immunoSEQ multiplex PCR; TCRdb's copy has only in-frame clones and leaves some out. V and J calls and clone size are those listed in that table; D and trimming were worked out from the DNA. This repertoire shows over 300,000 clones, roughly 85% found once; its top ten account for 6% to 9%. The length of the CDR3 is 13 residues. Trimming stripped 6 bases from V and 5 bases from J, with 11 bases between. Germline-derived CDR1 and CDR2 are MNHEY and SVGAGI.

Sequencing was done on a sample of peripheral blood. The clonotype originates from a human donor in a cohort sampled during active COVID-19. V gene TRBV6-5 combines with J gene TRBJ1-5; possible D gene TRBD1, 5 bases. CDR3 sequence (DNA): TGTGCCAGCAGGAAGGGGCCGTATCAGCCCCAGCATTTT. Amino acid sequence: CASRKGPYQPQHF.